This T cell receptor (beta chain) emerged from a study of STAT3 mutations in large granular lymphocyte leukemia. Study summary: Under 50% of treated T-LGLL patients showed hematologic response to immunosuppression. General study findings and limits: Persisting codominant clonotypes may have hidden a small pathogenic clone. Every T-LGLL patient had at least one immunodominant TCRbeta clonotype. TCR clonotype switching after therapy occurred in about 30% of the 18 patients.

Average productive template count per sample was around 44,000. Generated by immunoSEQ multiplex PCR, the TCRdb table keeps only in-frame clones and is missing some. The repertoire consists of more than 10,000 clones, with about 84% occurring once and the leading ten covering around 50%. Note on this clone: Antigen specificity is unknown.

The CDR3 totals 16 residues. Germline V lookup: CDR1 SGHNT, CDR2 YYREEE (reference sequence). V gave up 3 bases and J gave up 10 bases; unmatched junction bases: 9. Sequenced material: peripheral blood mononuclear cells. V usage is TRBV5-4 and J usage is TRBJ2-1, with TRBD2 matching over 14 bases. This receptor was identified in a man aged 55 to 69 with T-cell large granular lymphocyte leukemia. Some clones in this sample may be carry-over from other donors' samples. CDR3 DNA: TGTGCCAGCAGCTCTGGGGGACTAGCGGGAGTAGGAGAGCAGTTCTTC. It is translated as CASSSGGLAGVGEQFF.